This TCR beta chain was recorded in a study of regulatory and conventional T cells in RAG deficiency. Study outcomes and limitations: Other subsets showed about 9-fold reductions, but Treg unique TCR beta sequences fell about 92-fold in these patients. In Omenn syndrome, Treg and Tconv repertoires overlapped >75%.

Germline lookup yields CDR1 SGHVS and CDR2 FQNEAQ. V was trimmed by 5 bases and J by 6 bases, leaving 14 bases between them. The CDR3 loop spans 14 amino acids. The method was immunoSEQ multiplex PCR; TCRdb's version includes in-frame clones alone and lacks a portion of them. The sample lists about 8,500 clones; 80% were seen once. This clone was seen only a few times. Its target is not known. This sample also belongs to another study, concerning regulatory T cells. That study reports: The PCR used 52 TRBV and 13 TRBJ primers.

The sample comprised CD8+ T cells sorted from blood. This receptor was identified in a human donor in good health. This chain uses TRBV7-8 with TRBJ2-1; no clear D gene. CDR3: CASSSPEERNEQFF. As DNA, the CDR3 is TGTGCCAGCAGCAGTCCTGAGGAACGCAATGAGCAGTTCTTC.